The sequence of this T cell receptor beta chain was determined in a study of early T cells in non-severe SARS-CoV-2 infection (dated by TCRdb to 2020 to 2022). At the level of the whole study: Bulk RNA from unsorted whole blood was used for TCR sequencing, so alpha and beta chains could not be paired. What the research found in general, with its limitations: Matching against VDJdb was skewed toward anti-spike CD8 responses, likely underestimated virus-specific expansions, and missed private and CD4 specificities.

V sheds 1 base and J sheds 7 bases, leaving 13 bases between their ends. Per the germline V gene, MGHRA is the CDR1 and YSYEKL is the CDR2. The CDR3 goes from the cysteine to the phenylalanine over 15 residues. The kept DNA is CDR3 alone, 45 bases in frame from the first base. A case-control design nested within a healthcare worker cohort in London, UK, was used, with weekly nasopharyngeal swab PCR tests and blood sampling performed. Healthcare workers were recruited between 23 and 31 March 2020, during the week of the UK lockdown, and were followed weekly for up to roughly 15 weeks. Receptor amplification or capture employed 5' RACE. The run used a NextSeq 500. To correct for sequencing error and PCR bias, the TCR library protocol tagged individual cDNA molecules with unique molecular identifiers. TCR alpha and beta chains were both sequenced, and the abundances of alpha and beta sequences in each sample were closely correlated with each other. On the study's bioinformatics: Decombinator V4 was used to annotate the V gene, J gene and CDR3 of the TCR sequences. TCRs were defined as expanded if a significant change between any two time points was detected under a Poisson model with p below 0.0001. TCR abundances were normalised to the total number of TCRs sequenced per sample and were expressed as counts per million. MAIT TCRs were defined by TRAV1-2 paired with TRAJ12, TRAJ20 or TRAJ33, and iNKT TCRs by TRAV10 paired with TRAJ18. VDJdb, accessed 1 November 2021, was searched for CMV, EBV and SARS-CoV-2 annotated TCRs, excluding TCRs annotated for multiple antigens. TCRdb reanalyzed the raw reads on its own, using fastp at Q25 for trimming and MiXCR for clone calling, and kept in-frame beta chains. Rows matching on CDR3 protein sequence are summarized as one entry with the most common DNA and genes. For this entry, the V and J calls and clone size follow TCRdb and not the study's own pipeline. The sample has roughly 51,000 distinct CDR3 sequences on record, around 8.3% of them singletons. The ten largest clones represent about 10% of the sample.

Notes on this clonotype: Its antigen specificity is not known. No base-level quality is on record; no much larger clone is a single base apart.

The sequence is built from TRBV4-1 and TRBJ2-2, with no confident D gene call. The clonotype comes from an adult who was a healthcare worker with PCR-confirmed SARS-CoV-2 infection or an uninfected control (not recorded which). Sequencing used whole blood, obtained at baseline. The CDR3 loop reads CASSQGPGWGGELFF. At the DNA level, the sequence is TGCGCCAGCAGCCAAGGTCCGGGTTGGGGCGGGGAGCTGTTTTTT.